Described below is a single T cell receptor beta chain sequence and its context. The target antigen is unknown. The data belong to a study of CD8 T cell repertoires and HIV-1 epitope variants. Study-level information: Twenty-five autologous and known Gag and Nef epitope variant peptides each stimulated T cells separately. Controls included no peptide, Ebola AY9 epitope, and a CMV, EBV, flu pool. Epitopes were three Gag families plus Nef HW9 and YT9.

General study results and limits: Only beta chains were identified, marking proliferation to antigen, not function.

V dropped 1 base and J dropped 5 bases, with 26 bases sitting between them. Germline V gene sequence: CDR1 SEHNR, CDR2 FQNEAQ (reference sequence). The length of the CDR3 is 19 residues. The table came from immunoSEQ multiplex PCR; TCRdb's copy has only in-frame clones and leaves some out. Counted here are tens of thousands of clones, 70% to 75% occurring once; the ten biggest clones make up around a quarter. This chain uses TRBV7-9 with TRBJ1-1; no clear D. This clonotype was sampled from a male donor with HIV. The sample was uncultured baseline CD8+ T cells from peripheral blood mononuclear cells (PBMCs). The CDR3 region is CASSLGSGRSPLPATEAFF. As DNA, the CDR3 is TGTGCCAGCAGCTTAGGGTCCGGGCGGTCCCCCCTGCCCGCTACTGAAGCTTTCTTT.